Given below is one T cell receptor beta chain in context. Trimming at V came to 10 bases and at J to 7 bases, leaving 8 bases not matched to a gene. The CDR3 loop spans 13 amino acids. Looked up from germline, CDR1 is MNHNS and CDR2 is SASEGT. This record comes from a study of T cells in tumors and immune-related adverse events. Using immunoSEQ multiplex PCR, the repertoire was profiled, and TCRdb retains in-frame clones only, with some absent. The repertoire holds about 11,000 clones, with 85% to 95% as singletons. The material was lymph node tissue, obtained from a patient treated with anti-PD-1 therapy. V is TRBV6-1 and J is TRBJ2-5, with 11 bases identical to TRBD2. The clonotype comes from a female donor with metastatic renal cell carcinoma. As DNA, the CDR3 is TGTGCCACAGGCGGCCTAGCGGGGGGGACCCAGTACTTC. Translating gives CATGGLAGGTQYF.